The clone carrying this T cell receptor beta chain was seen just once. Its antigen is undetermined. The CDR3 covers 15 residues. Germline values: CDR1 ENHRY, CDR2 SYGVKD. J was trimmed by 3 bases and V by 0 bases; bases with no gene match: 2. This record belongs to a study of cytomegalovirus exposure and HLA in healthy donors. Whole-study findings and limits: In a later analysis, CMV-associated beta chains were mostly HLA-associated, it appeared. In a later analysis, compared with equally common non-associated chains, HLA-associated beta chains were more expanded. The study listed under 200 cytomegalovirus-associated TCR beta chains.

The PCR contained 60 Vbeta and 13 Jbeta primers. The method was immunoSEQ multiplex PCR; TCRdb's version includes in-frame clones alone and lacks a portion of them. Altogether some 150,000 clones are present, approximately 60% being singletons, with the ten largest covering 6% to 8.5%. The clonotype was recovered from a woman in her fifties or sixties in good health and CMV-seropositive. The sample was PBMCs. V usage is TRBV10-3 and J usage is TRBJ2-1; 7 bases map to TRBD1. The CDR3: CAISESTGVYNEQFF. The CDR3 bases are TGTGCCATCAGTGAGTCAACAGGGGTCTACAATGAGCAGTTCTTC.